This entry features one TCR beta chain sequence. The antigen is not known. 13 Jbeta primers and 60 Vbeta primers were used for the PCR. Sequencing used immunoSEQ multiplex PCR; TCRdb keeps in-frame clones, though not all of them. This sample contains roughly 51,000 clones. The donors, nominally healthy at sampling, likely had unrecorded immune exposures. This specimen belongs to a study of cytomegalovirus exposure and HLA in healthy donors. Study outcomes and limitations: Reportedly, diagnosis of cytomegalovirus status by the classifier showed high specificity and sensitivity.

The sequencing sample was made of PBMCs. The receptor's source is a woman aged 45-60 years in good health and CMV-seropositive.

CDR3 DNA: TGCGCCAGCAGAGGACAGAGTACCAACTATGGCTACACCTTC. This sequence encodes CASRGQSTNYGYTF. The V and J genes are TRBV5-1 and TRBJ1-2; D might be TRBD1 (6 bases). The CDR3 runs to 14 residues. Trimming shortened V by 5 bases and J by 2 bases, and 13 bases separated the two germline ends. From germline, CDR1 is SGHRS and CDR2 YFSETQ.